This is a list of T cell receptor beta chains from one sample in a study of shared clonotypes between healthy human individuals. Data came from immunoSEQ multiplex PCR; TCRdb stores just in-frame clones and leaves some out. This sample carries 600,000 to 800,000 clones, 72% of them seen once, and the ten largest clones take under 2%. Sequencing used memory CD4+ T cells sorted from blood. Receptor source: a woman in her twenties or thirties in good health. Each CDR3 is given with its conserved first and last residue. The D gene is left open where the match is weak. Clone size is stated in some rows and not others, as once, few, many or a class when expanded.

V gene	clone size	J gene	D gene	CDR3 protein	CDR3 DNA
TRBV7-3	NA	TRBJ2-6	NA	CASSPFDPGANVLTF	TGTGCCAGCAGTCCATTTGACCCTGGGGCCAACGTCCTGACTTTC
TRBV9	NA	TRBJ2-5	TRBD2	CASSVGGRAEGETQYF	TGTGCCAGCAGCGTAGGCGGGAGGGCGGAGGGGGAGACCCAGTACTTC
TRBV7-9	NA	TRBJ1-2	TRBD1	CASSSRQGNYGYTF	TGTGCCAGCAGTTCTAGACAGGGTAACTATGGCTACACCTTC
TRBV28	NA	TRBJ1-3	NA	CASSLENTIYF	TGTGCCAGCAGTTTGGAAAACACCATATATTTT
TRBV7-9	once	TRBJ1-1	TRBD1	CASSLRRTGQGEAFF	TGTGCCAGCAGCTTAAGGAGGACAGGGCAGGGTGAAGCTTTCTTT
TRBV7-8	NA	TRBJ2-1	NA	CASSLIRGAEYNEQFF	TGTGCCAGCAGCTTGATTAGGGGAGCAGAGTACAATGAGCAGTTCTTC
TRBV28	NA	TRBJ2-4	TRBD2	CASSPGTSGKNIQYF	TGTGCCAGCAGCCCGGGGACTAGCGGCAAAAACATTCAGTACTTC
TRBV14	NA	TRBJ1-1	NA	CASSQVWTEAFF	TGTGCCAGCAGCCAAGTTTGGACGGAAGCTTTCTTT
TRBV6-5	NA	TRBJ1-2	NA	CASSYSSGPGYGYTF	TGTGCCAGCAGTTACTCTTCAGGGCCCGGTTATGGCTACACCTTC
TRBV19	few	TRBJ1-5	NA	CASRLQDQPQHF	TGTGCCAGTAGATTACAGGATCAGCCCCAGCATTTT
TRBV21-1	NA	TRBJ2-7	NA	CASSKCGTGSYEQYF	TGTGCCAGCAGCAAATGTGGGACAGGGTCCTACGAGCAGTACTTC
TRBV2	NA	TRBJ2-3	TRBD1	CASSRQGAGTDTQYF	TGTGCCAGCAGCAGACAGGGTGCGGGCACAGATACGCAGTATTTT
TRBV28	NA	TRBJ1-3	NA	CASSAIGGNTIYF	TGTGCCAGCAGTGCCATCGGTGGAAACACCATATATTTT
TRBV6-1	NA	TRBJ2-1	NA	CASSELGWENEQFF	TGTGCCAGCAGTGAACTGGGGTGGGAGAATGAGCAGTTCTTC
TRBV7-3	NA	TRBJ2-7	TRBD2	CASSLAGGPAEQYF	TGTGCCAGCAGCTTAGCGGGAGGGCCAGCGGAGCAGTACTTC
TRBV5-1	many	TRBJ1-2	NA	CASSDIQDYGYTF	TGCGCCAGCAGCGACATTCAGGACTATGGCTACACCTTC
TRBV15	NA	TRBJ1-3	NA	CATSSGPARGNTIYF	TGTGCCACCAGCAGTGGTCCCGCTCGAGGAAACACCATATATTTT
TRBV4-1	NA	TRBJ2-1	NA	CASSQERIKSYNEQFF	TGCGCCAGCAGCCAAGAAAGGATTAAATCCTACAATGAGCAGTTCTTC
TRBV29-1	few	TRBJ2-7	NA	CSVEDHNKMVNF	TGCAGCGTTGAAGATCATAACAAGATGGTGAACTTC
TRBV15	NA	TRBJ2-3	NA	CATSRGDGPLDTQYF	TGTGCCACCAGCAGAGGTGATGGACCTCTCGATACGCAGTATTTT
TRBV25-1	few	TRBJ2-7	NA	CASSGIYEQYF	TGTGCCAGCAGTGGTATATACGAGCAGTACTTC
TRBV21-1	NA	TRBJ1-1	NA	CASRQTGLGGRREAFF	TGTGCCAGCAGGCAGACAGGACTTGGGGGGAGGAGGGAAGCTTTCTTT
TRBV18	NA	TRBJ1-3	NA	CASSEVYGNTIYF	TGTGCCAGCTCCGAAGTGTACGGAAACACCATATATTTT
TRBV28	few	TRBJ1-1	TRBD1	CASSKRQGNTEAFF	TGTGCCAGCAGCAAGAGACAGGGGAACACTGAAGCTTTCTTT
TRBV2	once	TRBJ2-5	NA	CASSEGLAMGTQYF	TGTGCCAGCAGTGAAGGGCTAGCAATGGGGACCCAGTACTTC
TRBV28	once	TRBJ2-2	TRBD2	CASNLAGHRLGGELFF	TGTGCCAGCAACCTAGCGGGACATAGACTGGGAGGGGAGCTGTTTTTT
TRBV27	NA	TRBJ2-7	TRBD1	CASSPQGVRSSYEQYF	TGTGCCAGCAGTCCGCAGGGGGTTAGGAGCTCCTACGAGCAGTACTTC
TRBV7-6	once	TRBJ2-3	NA	CASSNPGNTQYF	TGTGCCAGCAGCAACCCCGGGAATACGCAGTATTTT
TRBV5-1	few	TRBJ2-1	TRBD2	CASSLIAGNYNEQFF	TGCGCCAGCAGCTTAATAGCGGGGAATTACAATGAGCAGTTCTTC
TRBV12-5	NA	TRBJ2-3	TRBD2	CASGLVLGSGSADTQYF	TGTGCTAGTGGTTTGGTACTGGGTAGCGGGAGTGCAGATACGCAGTATTTT
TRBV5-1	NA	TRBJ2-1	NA	CASSSLSSYNEQFF	TGCGCCAGCAGCTCGCTATCCTCCTACAATGAGCAGTTCTTC
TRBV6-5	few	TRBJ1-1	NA	CASSSTYRAMNTEAFF	TGTGCCAGCAGTTCGACGTACCGGGCTATGAACACTGAAGCTTTCTTT
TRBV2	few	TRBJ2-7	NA	CASSEGIPGLIPYEQYF	TGTGCCAGCAGTGAAGGGATACCGGGACTGATTCCTTACGAGCAGTACTTC
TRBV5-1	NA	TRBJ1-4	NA	CASTIRPLTAATNEKLFF	TGCGCCAGCACTATTAGGCCGTTGACCGCCGCAACTAATGAAAAACTGTTTTTT
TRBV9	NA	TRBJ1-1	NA	CASSVRRVNTEAFF	TGTGCCAGCAGCGTCCGGAGGGTGAACACTGAAGCTTTCTTT
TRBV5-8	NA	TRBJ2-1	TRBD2	CASLSGRSSYNEQFF	TGTGCCAGTTTGAGCGGGAGGAGTTCCTACAATGAGCAGTTCTTC
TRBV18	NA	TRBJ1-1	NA	CASSPESLNTEAFF	TGTGCCAGCTCACCAGAATCCCTGAACACTGAAGCTTTCTTT
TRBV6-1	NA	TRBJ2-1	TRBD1	CASSGGGTGGNEQFF	TGTGCCAGCAGTGGGGGCGGGACAGGGGGAAATGAGCAGTTCTTC
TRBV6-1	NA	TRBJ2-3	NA	CASSEWDYASTDTQYF	TGTGCCAGCAGTGAATGGGATTACGCCAGCACAGATACGCAGTATTTT
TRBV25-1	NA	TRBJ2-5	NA	CASRSGSRETQYF	TGTGCCAGCAGGAGCGGTTCTCGAGAGACCCAGTACTTC
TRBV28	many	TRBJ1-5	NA	CASRVSHSNQPQHF	TGTGCCAGCAGAGTCAGCCATAGCAATCAGCCCCAGCATTTT
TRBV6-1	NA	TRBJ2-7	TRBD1	CASSTGGFTYEQYF	TGTGCCAGCAGTACAGGGGGATTCACCTACGAGCAGTACTTC
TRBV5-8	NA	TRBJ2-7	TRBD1	CASSFRDRVTLASEQYF	TGTGCCAGCAGCTTCCGGGACAGGGTTACACTAGCCAGCGAGCAGTACTTC
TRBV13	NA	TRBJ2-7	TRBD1	CASSSPGQGIHEQYF	TGTGCCAGCAGTTCCCCGGGACAGGGGATCCACGAGCAGTACTTC
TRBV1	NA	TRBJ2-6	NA	CTSSLGGSIRGANVLTF	TGCACCAGCAGCCTAGGCGGGAGCATAAGAGGGGCCAACGTCCTGACTTTC